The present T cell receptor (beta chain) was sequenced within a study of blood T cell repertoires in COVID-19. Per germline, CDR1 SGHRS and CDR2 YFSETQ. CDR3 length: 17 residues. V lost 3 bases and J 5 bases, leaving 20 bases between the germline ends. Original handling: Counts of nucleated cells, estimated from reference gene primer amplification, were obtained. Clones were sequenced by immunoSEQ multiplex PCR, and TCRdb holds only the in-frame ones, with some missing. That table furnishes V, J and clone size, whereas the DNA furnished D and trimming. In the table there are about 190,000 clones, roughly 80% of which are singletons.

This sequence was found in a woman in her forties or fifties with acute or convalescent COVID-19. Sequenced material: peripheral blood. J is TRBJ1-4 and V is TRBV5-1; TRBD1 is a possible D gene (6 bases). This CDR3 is CASSSSPDSRRNEKLFF. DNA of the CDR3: TGCGCCAGCAGCTCCTCCCCGGACAGTCGGCGGAATGAAAAACTGTTTTTT. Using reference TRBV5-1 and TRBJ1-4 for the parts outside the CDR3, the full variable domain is KAGVTQTPRYLIKTRGQQVTLSCSPISGHRSVSWYQQTPGQGLQFLFEYFSETQRNKGNFPGRFSGRQFSNSRSEMNVSTLELGDSALYLCASSSSPDSRRNEKLFFGSGTQLSVL.